The clone carrying this T cell receptor beta chain was counted only a few times. Its antigen remains unknown. J was trimmed by 4 bases and V by 0 bases; bases with no gene match: 7. Germline values: CDR1 ENHRY, CDR2 SYGVKD. The CDR3 has 16 amino acids. iRepertoire HTBI primers and Arm-PCR of CDR3 regions built TCR beta libraries. TCRdb reprocessed the multiplex PCR reads with MiXCR, giving one entry per CDR3 protein. The table has some 440,000 distinct CDR3 sequences, less than 25% seen once. This sample is part of a study of regulatory T cells in long-lasting Graves disease. General study points: Favored usage of TRBV28, TRBJ1-2 and TRBJ2-5 was recorded in persistent disease. Patients with persistent disease shared some 2,900 public clonotypes, outpacing the approximately 920 shared by new patients.

Time point of the sample: persistent/refractory GD, antithyroid drugs over 5 years with positive TRAb. Preparation of the TCR library used RNA extracted from PBMCs. This sequence originates from a female donor with Graves disease. Specimen: peripheral blood mononuclear cells (PBMCs), collected when the disease was refractory, from a patient treated with antithyroid drugs. The J gene is TRBJ1-1, the V gene TRBV10-3; 8 bases are shared with TRBD1. CDR3 sequence: CAISESRQGSGTEAFF. The CDR3 DNA reads TGTGCCATCAGTGAGTCCCGACAGGGGTCGGGCACTGAAGCTTTCTTT.